The 17 T cell receptor beta chains listed next were all sequenced from one sample in a study of T cells expressing NK-cell markers. TCRdb reprocessed the 5' RACE reads and keeps a single row for each CDR3 protein, giving no DNA. The data show a few hundred thousand distinct CDR3 sequences, and the top ten clones hold under 0.5%. The sequenced sample was blood T cells: a sorted CD56 or NKG2C T cell subset, CD4+ or CD8+ T cells, or bulk PBMC T cells (not recorded which). These receptors came from a man aged 18 to 30 in good health.

The chain carries TRBV5-4 and TRBJ2-1; TCRdb names TRBD2, which stays unverified in the absence of DNA. Germline assignment: CDR1 SGHNT and CDR2 YYREEE (reference sequence). The CDR3 contains 16 residues. CDR3 protein: CASSPPGTRGLDEQFF.

The rearrangement uses TRBV10-3 and TRBJ1-1; TCRdb gives TRBD1 as the D gene, but with no DNA this cannot be confirmed. Germline lookup yields CDR1 ENHRY and CDR2 SYGVKD. The CDR3 is 16 amino acids. CDR3 loop: CAISEADRGADTEAFF.

The V gene is TRBV4-2, the J gene TRBJ2-4; TCRdb selects TRBD2, and the lack of DNA leaves this call unchecked. Germline-derived CDR1 and CDR2 are LGHNA and YNFKEQ. This CDR3 spans 17 amino acids. The CDR3 here is CASSQDIGRRAKNIQYF.

The rearrangement links TRBV5-4 to TRBJ2-5; lacking DNA, the TRBD1 call made by TCRdb goes unchecked. Looked up from germline, CDR1 is SGHNT and CDR2 is YYREEE (reference sequence). The CDR3 has 14 residues. The CDR3 region is CASSPGQGRETQYF.

V is TRBV12-3 or TRBV12-4 and J is TRBJ2-3. This CDR3 contains 15 residues. The CDR3 spells CASSSQSITTDTQYF.

The chain combines TRBV21-1 with TRBJ1-2. TRBV21-1 is termed a pseudogene. The CDR3 extends over 16 amino acids. The CDR3 sequence is CASSNGMRVEESGYTF.

The chain recombines TRBV25-1 with TRBJ1-2; TCRdb's D call of TRBD1 is untestable without DNA. This CDR3 has 11 residues. Germline CDR1 MGHDK, CDR2 SYGVNS. The CDR3 protein is CASRTGGGYTF.

The chain carries TRBV29-1 and TRBJ2-1; as DNA is missing, the TRBD2 call by TCRdb cannot be tested. Per germline, CDR1 SQVTM and CDR2 ANQGSEA. The CDR3 is 15 residues long. This chain's CDR3 is CSVEDVAGDHNEQFF.

The chain uses TRBV5-1 and TRBJ2-7; TCRdb designates TRBD2, a call that cannot be tested without DNA. The length of the CDR3 is 14 residues. Looked up from germline, CDR1 is SGHRS and CDR2 is YFSETQ. The CDR3 region is CASSLAAGEVEQYF.

This chain uses TRBV11-1 with TRBJ2-3; TCRdb names TRBD1, which stays unverified in the absence of DNA. The germline V gene has CDR1 SGHAT and CDR2 FQDESV (reference sequence). The CDR3 has 15 amino acids. CDR3 protein: CASSSGDRKNGGQYF.

The chain carries TRBV20-1 and TRBJ1-5; TCRdb names TRBD1, which stays unverified in the absence of DNA. This CDR3 region has 16 residues. Germline CDR1 DFQATT, CDR2 SNEGSKA (reference sequence). The CDR3 sequence: CSARVAGQGIDQPQHF.

This sequence joins TRBV12-3 or TRBV12-4 and TRBJ1-4; TCRdb names TRBD1, which stays unverified in the absence of DNA. This CDR3 region has 16 residues. CDR3 sequence reads: CASTTGSPATNEKLFF.

This chain joins TRBV10-3 and TRBJ2-1; TCRdb proposes TRBD2, but this gene call is untestable without DNA. The CDR3 has 18 residues. CDR1 and CDR2 from the germline V gene are ENHRY and SYGVKD. The CDR3 loop reads CAIRDSGTSGSSYNEQFF.

CDR3 amino acids: CASSSPGAGLDTQYF. The chain has TRBV7-9 and TRBJ2-3; TCRdb indicates TRBD1, and absent DNA this call remains unverified. This CDR3 is 15 amino acids long. The V gene's germline CDR1 is SEHNR and CDR2 FQNEAQ (reference sequence).

The V call is TRBV20-1, the J call TRBJ2-7; the D call of TRBD1 rests on TCRdb alone, since no DNA is present to check it. The germline V gene encodes CDR1 DFQATT and CDR2 SNEGSKA (reference sequence). The CDR3 covers 14 residues. The CDR3 spells CSARDRGQDYEQYF.

The chain carries TRBV15 and TRBJ2-3; TCRdb designates TRBD2, a call that cannot be tested without DNA. CDR1 and CDR2 from the germline V gene are LNHNV and YYDKDF (reference sequence). CDR3 length: 17 amino acids. CDR3 amino acids: CATSSGGREGLGDTQYF.

V is TRBV15 and J is TRBJ2-3; absent DNA, TCRdb's TRBD2 call cannot be checked. The CDR3 has 15 amino acids. Germline loops: CDR1 LNHNV, CDR2 YYDKDF (reference sequence). CDR3 sequence reads: CATRPGLASTDTQYF.